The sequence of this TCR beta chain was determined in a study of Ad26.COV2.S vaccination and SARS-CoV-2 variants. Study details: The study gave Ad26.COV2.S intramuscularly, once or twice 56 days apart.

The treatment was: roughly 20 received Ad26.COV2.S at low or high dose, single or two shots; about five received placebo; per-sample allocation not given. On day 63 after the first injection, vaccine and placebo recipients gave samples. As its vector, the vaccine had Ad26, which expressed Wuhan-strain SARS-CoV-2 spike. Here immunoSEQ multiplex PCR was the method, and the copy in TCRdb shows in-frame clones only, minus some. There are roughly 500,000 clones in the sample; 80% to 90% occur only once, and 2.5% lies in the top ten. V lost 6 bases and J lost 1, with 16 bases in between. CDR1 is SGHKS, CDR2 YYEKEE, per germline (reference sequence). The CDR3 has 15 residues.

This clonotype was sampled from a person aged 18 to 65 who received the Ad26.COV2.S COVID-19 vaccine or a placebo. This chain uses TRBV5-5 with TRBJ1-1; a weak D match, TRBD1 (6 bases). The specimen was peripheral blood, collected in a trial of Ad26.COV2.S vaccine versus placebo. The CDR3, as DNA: TGTGCCAGCAACTCTAAACAGGGACCGAACACTGAAGCTTTCTTT. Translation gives CASNSKQGPNTEAFF. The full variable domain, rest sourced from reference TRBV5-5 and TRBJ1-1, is DAGVTQSPTHLIKTRGQQVTLRCSPISGHKSVSWYQQVLGQGPQFIFQYYEKEERGRGNFPDRFSARQFPNYSSELNVNALLLGDSALYLCASNSKQGPNTEAFFGQGTRLTVV.